The 21 T cell receptor beta chains presented below share a single source sample, sequenced in a study of T-cell reconstitution after alpha-beta-depleted transplantation in children. Unique molecular identifiers were incorporated into the prepared TCRbeta library. MiXCR, applied by TCRdb to the PCR reads, yields one record per CDR3 protein. The profile shows under 450,000 distinct CDR3 sequences, 15% to 20% of them singletons. The source was PBMCs, mostly from graft donor cells, collected 360 days after TCRalphabeta/CD19-depleted stem cell transplant. The receptors shown here come from a boy under three years old who had a stem cell transplant for Wiskott-Aldrich syndrome, so the T cells may come from the graft donor.

The V gene is TRBV2, the J gene TRBJ1-2; 9 positions match TRBD1. CDR1 SNHLY and CDR2 FYNNEI come from the germline V gene. There are 15 residues in the CDR3. Trimming removed 11 bases from V and 0 bases from J; junction bases left unmatched: 10. This chain's CDR3 is CASNRDRVPNYGYTF. The CDR3 nucleotides are TGTGCCTCCAACCGGGACAGGGTACCTAACTATGGCTACACCTTC.

Here the CDR3 reads CASSQESSSYNEQFF. Here the CDR3 DNA reads TGTGCCAGCAGCCAAGAGAGTAGCTCCTACAATGAGCAGTTCTTC. V gene TRBV3-1 combines with J gene TRBJ2-1; no definite D call. Germline V gene data show CDR1 as LGHDT and CDR2 as YNNKEL (reference sequence). The CDR3 is 15 amino acids. V lost 0 bases to trimming and J lost 0 bases, with 6 bases between them.

Only a few counts were recorded for this clonotype. The chain links TRBV11-2 to TRBJ2-1; the D is unclear. Trimming took 6 bases from V and 7 from J, leaving 16 bases between them. This CDR3 region has 14 residues. Germline assignment: CDR1 SGHAT and CDR2 FQNNGV. In DNA, the CDR3 is TGTGCCAGCAGACAGTTGGGCCTTGGGAATGAGCAGTTCTTC. Translation gives CASRQLGLGNEQFF.

This clonotype was observed a few times. This rearrangement joins TRBV5-8 to TRBJ2-7; weak D call: TRBD2 (5 bases). The germline V and J ends were trimmed by 1 base and 0 bases, with 17 bases remaining between them. This CDR3 comprises 17 residues. Germline V gene data show CDR1 as SGHTS and CDR2 as YDEGEE. The CDR3 DNA is TGTGCCAGCAGCTTGTCAATTGTAGTCGGGAACTCCTACGAGCAGTACTTC. Translation gives CASSLSIVVGNSYEQYF.

The V call is TRBV5-1, the J call TRBJ1-2, with 11 bases aligning to TRBD1. CDR3 length: 17 amino acids. J gave up 7 bases and V 3 bases, and 14 bases lay outside the gene matches. CDR1 is SGHRS, CDR2 YFSETQ, per germline. The CDR3 DNA sequence: TGCGCCAGCAGCTATCTATGGACAGGGGGCTTATTTGGTGGCTACACCTTC. This translates into CASSYLWTGGLFGGYTF.

This rearrangement joins TRBV6-5 to TRBJ1-2; 7 nucleotides agree with TRBD1. Germline-derived CDR1 and CDR2 are MNHEY and SVGAGI. V was pared by 2 bases and J by 1 base, with 4 bases of the junction left unmatched. This CDR3 is 15 amino acids long. Written as DNA, the CDR3 is TGTGCCAGCAGTTACGGGTACAGGGGTAACTATGGCTACACCTTC. This gives the protein CASSYGYRGNYGYTF.

The chain uses TRBV18 and TRBJ2-5, with D tentatively TRBD1 (6 bases). Germline loops: CDR1 KGHSH, CDR2 LQKENI. Trimming pared 3 bases from V and 3 bases from J, leaving 11 bases between. The CDR3 is 14 residues long. CDR3 region: CASSPTGTKETQYF. The CDR3 nucleotides are TGTGCCAGCTCACCGACCGGGACAAAAGAGACCCAGTACTTC.

The chain joins TRBV3-1 to TRBJ1-2; 7 bases are a match to TRBD1. Per the germline V gene, CDR1 is LGHDT and CDR2 is YNNKEL (reference sequence). V was pared by 2 bases and J by 4 bases, with 7 bases of the junction left unmatched. The CDR3 spans 15 residues. In DNA form, the CDR3 reads TGTGCCAGCAGCCAATGGGGCAGGGGGACCTATGGCTACACCTTC. Residues: CASSQWGRGTYGYTF.

This clonotype was seen a handful of times. CDR3 protein: CASSQEGGVAETQYF. The CDR3 region has the DNA TGTGCCAGCAGCCAAGAAGGCGGGGTCGCGGAGACCCAGTACTTC. This chain connects TRBV4-2 to TRBJ2-5; possible D gene TRBD2, 6 bases. Germline loops: CDR1 LGHNA, CDR2 YNFKEQ. The CDR3 consists of 15 residues. The V and J ends lost 0 bases and 5 bases respectively, with 13 bases between them.

The CDR3 DNA is TGTGCCAGCAGGTTCAGGGGGCAGGGTAATGAAAAACTGTTTTTT. Translation gives CASRFRGQGNEKLFF. The J gene is TRBJ1-4, the V gene TRBV2; 8 positions agree with TRBD1. CDR3 size: 15 residues. V lost 6 bases to trimming and J lost 4 bases; unmatched junction nucleotides: 7. Germline V CDR1 and CDR2: SNHLY, FYNNEI.

The V gene is TRBV6-2 or TRBV6-3, the J gene TRBJ2-1; 8 nucleotides line up with TRBD2. The CDR3 runs to 15 residues. The V gene end was trimmed by 8 bases and the J gene end by 4 bases; junction bases not matched to a gene: 10. CDR1 and CDR2 (germline): MNHEY, SVGEGT. The CDR3 protein is CASRNSGTGYNEQFF. The DNA for the CDR3 is TGTGCCAGCCGGAATAGCGGGACGGGGTACAATGAGCAGTTCTTC.

The chain joins TRBV20-1 to TRBJ2-1, with no clear D. Trimming removed 3 bases from V and 0 bases from J, with 9 bases in between. This CDR3 contains 14 residues. Germline V gene lookup returns CDR1 DFQATT and CDR2 SNEGSKA (reference sequence). The CDR3: CSASDPTSYNEQFF. The CDR3 DNA reads as TGCAGTGCTAGCGACCCTACCTCCTACAATGAGCAGTTCTTC.

In DNA form, the CDR3 reads TGTGCCAGCTCACCGGGGCAGGGGGAACGGTACGAGCAGTACTTC. Its protein is CASSPGQGERYEQYF. This chain joins TRBV18 and TRBJ2-7; 7 bases are shared with TRBD1. Unmatched junction bases numbered 9, after V lost 3 bases and J lost 4 bases. Germline loops: CDR1 KGHSH, CDR2 LQKENI. This CDR3 comprises 15 residues.

This clonotype was found a few times. The rearrangement uses TRBV5-1 and TRBJ2-2; 10 nucleotides match TRBD1. CDR1 is SGHRS and CDR2 is YFSETQ in the germline V gene. The CDR3 has 17 amino acids. V lost 3 bases, J lost 4 bases, and 9 bases stayed unmatched. CDR3 nucleotide sequence: TGCGCCAGCAGCTCGTTGAGACAGGGGGCGGGCACCGGGGAGCTGTTTTTT. This encodes CASSSLRQGAGTGELFF.

This clonotype was counted a few times. This chain connects TRBV2 to TRBJ2-1, with 12 bases fitting TRBD2. Germline V CDR1 and CDR2: SNHLY, FYNNEI. V was pared by 5 bases and J by 13 bases, with 9 bases of the junction left unmatched. The CDR3 is made up of 14 amino acids. The CDR3: CASSTRLAGVDQFF. CDR3 in DNA: TGTGCCAGCAGTACCAGACTAGCGGGAGTGGATCAGTTCTTC.

The CDR3 region is CASSHGTSGIYFYNEQFF. DNA of the CDR3: TGTGCCAGCAGTCATGGGACTAGCGGGATCTATTTCTACAATGAGCAGTTCTTC. The genes are TRBV12-3 or TRBV12-4 and TRBJ2-1, with 13 bases fitting TRBD2. The CDR3 runs 18 residues. Germline trimming cut 5 bases from V and 3 bases from J; bases unmatched to any gene: 10.

V and J are TRBV29-1 and TRBJ2-1; 8 nucleotides agree with TRBD1. The V gene end was trimmed by 5 bases and the J gene end by 8 bases; junction bases not matched to a gene: 11. Germline V gene sequence: CDR1 SQVTM, CDR2 ANQGSEA. The CDR3 is 14 amino acids. The DNA for the CDR3 is TGCAGCGTTCTCGGGACACAGGGGGTAGATGAGCAGTTCTTC. This sequence encodes CSVLGTQGVDEQFF.

The rearrangement uses TRBV12-3 or TRBV12-4 and TRBJ2-5, with 7 bases identical to TRBD2. Trimming cost V 3 bases and J 2 bases; bases outside gene matches: 3. The length of the CDR3 is 14 residues. CDR3 loop: CASSFHSGQETQYF. CDR3 bases: TGTGCCAGCAGTTTCCATAGCGGGCAAGAGACCCAGTACTTC.

The chain has TRBV11-2 and TRBJ2-7; D might be TRBD1 (6 bases). The CDR3 is 17 residues long. CDR1 and CDR2 from the germline V gene are SGHAT and FQNNGV. V dropped 2 bases and J dropped 3 bases, with 20 bases sitting between them. The chain's CDR3 is CASSLYSDRSPFYEQYF. The CDR3 nucleotides read TGTGCCAGCAGCTTATATTCCGACAGGTCCCCTTTCTACGAGCAGTACTTC.

The CDR3 here is CASSLEATNEQFF. The CDR3, as DNA: TGTGCCAGCAGTCTAGAGGCCACCAATGAGCAGTTCTTC. This rearrangement joins TRBV2 to TRBJ2-1; D unresolved. V was trimmed by 5 bases and J by 6 bases, leaving 11 bases between them. The CDR3 extends over 13 amino acids. CDR1 SNHLY and CDR2 FYNNEI come from the germline V gene.

This clonotype was seen only a few times. The chain links TRBV5-1 to TRBJ2-7, with TRBD1 matching over 9 bases. The V and J ends lost 4 bases and 2 bases, in that order; junction bases with no gene match: 10. The CDR3 has 16 residues. The germline V gene encodes CDR1 SGHRS and CDR2 YFSETQ. Here the CDR3 reads CASSPTPQGAPYEQYF. The CDR3 nucleotides read TGCGCCAGCAGCCCTACCCCACAGGGGGCCCCCTACGAGCAGTACTTC.